Each of the 4 T cell receptor beta chains below was sequenced from the same sample in a study of blood T cell repertoires in COVID-19. The protocol was immunoSEQ multiplex PCR, while the TCRdb copy is restricted to in-frame clones and leaves out a portion. Found here are roughly 190,000 clones, more than 75% of them singletons; the top ten hold 6%. The sequencing input was peripheral blood. These receptors originate from a man aged 35 to 55 with active or convalescent COVID-19.

The rearrangement uses TRBV19 and TRBJ1-3; D not resolved. This CDR3 comprises 15 residues. Germline values: CDR1 LNHDA, CDR2 SQIVND (reference sequence). Trimming removed 2 bases from V and 1 base from J, with 9 bases in between. The CDR3 sequence: CASSIMFGSGNTIYF. CDR3 nucleotides: TGTGCCAGTAGTATAATGTTCGGGTCTGGAAACACCATATATTTT.

The chain combines TRBV27 with TRBJ2-1, with 8 bases lining up with TRBD2. CDR1 is MNHEY, CDR2 SMNVEV, per germline (reference sequence). The J segment lost 0 bases and the V segment lost 2 bases, leaving 12 bases of the junction unmatched. This CDR3 is 19 amino acids long. The CDR3 is CASSLRGSGVVSSYNEQFF. The CDR3 DNA is TGTGCCAGCAGTTTAAGGGGTAGCGGGGTTGTGAGCTCCTACAATGAGCAGTTCTTC.

V usage is TRBV29-1 and J usage is TRBJ1-4; TRBD1 aligns across 9 bases. This CDR3 region has 14 residues. CDR1 and CDR2 from the germline V gene are SQVTM and ANQGSEA. Unmatched junction bases numbered 3, after V lost 7 bases and J lost 0 bases. The CDR3 protein is CSARTGATNEKLFF. CDR3 nucleotide sequence: TGCAGCGCTCGGACAGGGGCAACTAATGAAAAACTGTTTTTT. The entire variable domain, with the rest obtained from reference TRBV29-1 and TRBJ1-4, is as follows: SAVISQKPSRDICQRGTSLTIQCQVDSQVTMMFWYRQQPGQSLTLIATANQGSEATYESGFVIDKFPISRPNLTFSTLTVSNMSPEDSSIYLCSARTGATNEKLFFGSGTQLSVL.

This clone showed up just once. The rearrangement joins TRBV28 to TRBJ1-1; 8 bases map to TRBD1. The V gene end was trimmed by 0 bases and the J gene end by 4 bases; junction bases not matched to a gene: 4. The CDR3 runs 15 residues. CDR1 and CDR2 from the germline V gene are MDHEN and SYDVKM. The CDR3 DNA sequence: TGTGCCAGCAGTTTATGGACAGGGGAAAGCACTGAAGCTTTCTTT. It is translated as CASSLWTGESTEAFF. The whole variable domain, filled in from reference TRBV28 and TRBJ1-1, reads DVKVTQSSRYLVKRTGEKVFLECVQDMDHENMFWYRQDPGLGLRLIYFSYDVKMKEKGDIPEGYSVSREKKERFSLILESASTNQTSMYLCASSLWTGESTEAFFGQGTRLTVV.